This T cell receptor (beta chain) comes out of a study of blood T cell repertoires in COVID-19. In the study overall: Acute-phase and convalescent COVID-19 samples originated in the United States, Italy and Spain. Nucleic acid was either cDNA or gDNA, and it came from T cells, B-cell-depleted T cells, or PBMCs.

Clinical history as reported by participants underpinned cohort assignment. In the original workflow: Amplifying reference gene primers gave estimates of nucleated cell counts. Sequencing was performed with immunoSEQ multiplex PCR; in TCRdb, only in-frame clones are kept and a portion is missing. Clone size and V and J calls were adopted from that table, with D and trimming inferred from the DNA. The sample consists of roughly 61,000 clones, under 80% of them appearing once. This TCR was sampled from a woman in her sixties who had been exposed to COVID-19. Sequencing input: PBMCs or T cells enriched from blood (not recorded which).

The CDR3 region is CASSFPGLANEQYF. CDR3 coding DNA: TGTGCCAGCAGTTTTCCGGGACTAGCTAACGAGCAGTACTTC. The chain carries TRBV5-6 and TRBJ2-7, with TRBD2 matching 9 bases. V gave up 5 bases and J gave up 5 bases; unmatched junction bases: 8. The CDR3 runs 14 residues. Germline V gene data show CDR1 as SGHDT and CDR2 as YYEEEE.